This passage covers 10 T cell receptor beta chains from one sample sequenced in a study of blood T cell repertoires in COVID-19. Assay: immunoSEQ multiplex PCR; the TCRdb copy retains only in-frame clones and omits some. Of about 40,000 clones listed, about 85% are singletons. The sample consisted of peripheral blood. These TCRs come from a man aged 60 to 75 with COVID-19, enrolled during active disease.

The V call is TRBV6-5, the J call TRBJ2-2; D not resolved. The CDR3 spans 15 residues. Trimming pared 2 bases from V and 1 base from J, leaving 8 bases between. Germline CDR1 and CDR2: MNHEY and SVGAGI. The CDR3 DNA reads as TGTGCCAGCAGTTACGGGCCGCTGAACACCGGGGAGCTGTTTTTT. This sequence encodes CASSYGPLNTGELFF.

The V and J genes are TRBV2 and TRBJ1-1, with a tentative D call TRBD1 (6 bases). Trimming took off 3 bases at V and 11 bases at J, with 13 bases between the two ends. This CDR3 is built from 12 residues. Germline CDR1 and CDR2: SNHLY and FYNNEI. CDR3 sequence (DNA): TGTGCCAGCAGTGATCAGGGGCGGAGGGCTTTCTTT. Its protein is CASSDQGRRAFF.

The chain couples TRBV27 to TRBJ1-5; D not certain. Trimming removed 6 bases from V and 2 bases from J, with 14 bases in between. This CDR3 is 15 amino acids long. The V gene's germline CDR1 is MNHEY and CDR2 SMNVEV (reference sequence). CDR3 amino acids: CASSSSLLGNQPQHF. In nucleotides, the CDR3 is TGTGCCAGCAGCTCTTCACTCCTTGGCAATCAGCCCCAGCATTTT.

The CDR3 is CASGDLSTDTQYF. CDR3 nucleotides: TGTGCCAGCGGGGACTTGAGCACAGATACGCAGTATTTT. This rearrangement joins TRBV3-1 (or the pseudogene TRBV3-2) to TRBJ2-3; a weak D match, TRBD2 (6 bases). Germline CDR1 reads LGHDT; CDR2 reads YNNKEL (reference sequence). V lost 8 bases, J lost 0 bases, and 9 bases lay in between. CDR3 length: 13 residues.

The chain recombines TRBV12-3 or TRBV12-4 with TRBJ1-5; D gene uncertain. Trimming removed 4 bases from V and 1 base from J, with 5 bases in between. The CDR3 contains 13 residues. As DNA, the CDR3 is TGTGCCAGCAGTTGGGCCAGCAATCAGCCCCAGCATTTT. Translation: CASSWASNQPQHF.

As to this clone: Other DNA sequences in this sample translate to the same CDR3. The rearrangement links TRBV2 to TRBJ2-5, with D tentatively TRBD1 (5 bases). The ends were cut back, 4 bases at V and 2 bases at J, with 11 bases in the middle. The CDR3 has 14 amino acids. CDR1 is SNHLY and CDR2 is FYNNEI in the germline V gene. The CDR3 nucleotides are TGTGCCAGCAGTGGCGCAGGGAATCAAGAGACCCAGTACTTC. This encodes CASSGAGNQETQYF.

CDR3 in amino acids: CASRLGDRSSSEQYF. The CDR3 coding sequence is TGCGCCAGCAGGTTGGGAGACAGGAGTTCGTCCGAGCAGTACTTC. The J gene is TRBJ2-7, the V gene TRBV10-1, with D perhaps TRBD1 (6 bases). The CDR3 is 15 residues long. Germline values: CDR1 WNHNN, CDR2 SYGVQD (reference sequence). The germline V and J ends were trimmed by 6 bases and 6 bases, with 21 bases remaining between them.

The rearrangement links TRBV24-1 to TRBJ2-2, with D maybe TRBD2 (6 bases). Trimming took off 1 base at V and 0 bases at J, with 11 bases between the two ends. The CDR3 extends over 17 amino acids. CDR1 is KGHDR and CDR2 is SFDVKD in the germline V gene. This CDR3 reads CATSDFIPGANTGELFF. CDR3 bases: TGTGCCACCAGTGATTTTATTCCGGGGGCGAACACCGGGGAGCTGTTTTTT.

V and J are TRBV6-5 and TRBJ1-1; D possibly corresponds to TRBD1 (5 bases). The germline gives CDR1 MNHEY, CDR2 SVGAGI. V dropped 10 bases and J dropped 0 bases, with 12 bases sitting between them. This CDR3 has 13 residues. CDR3 coding DNA: TGTGCCATAACGGGACTCCTGAACACTGAAGCTTTCTTT. This codes for CAITGLLNTEAFF.

The chain links TRBV12-3 or TRBV12-4 to TRBJ1-1; 7 bases are a match to TRBD1. The ends lost 7 bases at V and 6 bases at J; junction bases unmatched: 5. This CDR3 is built from 12 residues. The CDR3 region has the DNA TGTGCCAGCACTCAGGGGGGATCTGAAGCTTTCTTT. It encodes CASTQGGSEAFF.